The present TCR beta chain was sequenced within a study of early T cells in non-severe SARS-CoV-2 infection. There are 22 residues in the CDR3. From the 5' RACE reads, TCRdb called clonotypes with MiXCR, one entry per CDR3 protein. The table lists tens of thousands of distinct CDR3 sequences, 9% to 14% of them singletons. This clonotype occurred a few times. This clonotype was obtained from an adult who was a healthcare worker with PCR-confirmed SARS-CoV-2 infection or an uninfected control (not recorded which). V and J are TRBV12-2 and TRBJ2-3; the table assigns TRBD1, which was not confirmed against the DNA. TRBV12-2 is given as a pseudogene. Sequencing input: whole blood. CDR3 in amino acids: CASRPDGQGRAGGLRSTDTQYF. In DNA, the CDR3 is TGTGCAAGTCGCCCTGACGGACAGGGGCGAGCGGGAGGCCTGCGGAGCACAGATACGCAGTATTTT.